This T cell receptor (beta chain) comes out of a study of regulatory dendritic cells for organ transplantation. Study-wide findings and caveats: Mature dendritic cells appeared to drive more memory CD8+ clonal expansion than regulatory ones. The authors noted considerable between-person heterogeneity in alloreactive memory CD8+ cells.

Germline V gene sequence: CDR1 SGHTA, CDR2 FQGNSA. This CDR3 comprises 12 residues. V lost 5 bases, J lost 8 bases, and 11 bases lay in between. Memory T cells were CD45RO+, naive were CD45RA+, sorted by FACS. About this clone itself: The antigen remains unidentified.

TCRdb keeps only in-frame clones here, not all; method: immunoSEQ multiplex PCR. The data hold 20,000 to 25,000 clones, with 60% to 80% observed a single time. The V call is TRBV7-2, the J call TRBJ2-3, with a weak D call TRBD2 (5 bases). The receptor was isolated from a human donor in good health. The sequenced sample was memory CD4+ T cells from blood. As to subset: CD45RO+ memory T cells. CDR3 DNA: TGTGCCAGCAGCCAACTAGACGGTACGCAGTATTTT. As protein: CASSQLDGTQYF.